This T cell receptor (beta chain) was recovered during a study of cytomegalovirus exposure and HLA in healthy donors. Both 60 Vbeta primers and 13 Jbeta primers went into the PCR. This table comes from immunoSEQ multiplex PCR, and its TCRdb copy is limited to in-frame clones, with some not included. The sample yields some 200,000 clones, over 75% seen once. This CDR3 spans 13 amino acids. In germline, CDR1 is SGHTA, CDR2 FQGTGA. The V and J ends lost 5 bases and 7 bases, in that order; junction bases with no gene match: 4. Study-level findings and limits: Reportedly, cytomegalovirus status was diagnosed with high sensitivity and specificity. Fewer N-insertions (relative to the approximately 670-donor mean) were reportedly seen in an Asian-associated ancestry cluster in a later analysis.

The donors, nominally healthy at sampling, likely had unrecorded immune exposures. Regarding this clone: The antigen remains undetermined.

Sequencing input: PBMCs. The rearrangement joins TRBV7-3 to TRBJ1-5, with 8 positions matching TRBD1. This receptor was identified in a man aged 50-60 years in good health and CMV-seronegative. CDR3 nucleotides: TGTGCCAGCAGCGGGACAGGAGGACAGCCCCAGCATTTT. Its translation: CASSGTGGQPQHF.